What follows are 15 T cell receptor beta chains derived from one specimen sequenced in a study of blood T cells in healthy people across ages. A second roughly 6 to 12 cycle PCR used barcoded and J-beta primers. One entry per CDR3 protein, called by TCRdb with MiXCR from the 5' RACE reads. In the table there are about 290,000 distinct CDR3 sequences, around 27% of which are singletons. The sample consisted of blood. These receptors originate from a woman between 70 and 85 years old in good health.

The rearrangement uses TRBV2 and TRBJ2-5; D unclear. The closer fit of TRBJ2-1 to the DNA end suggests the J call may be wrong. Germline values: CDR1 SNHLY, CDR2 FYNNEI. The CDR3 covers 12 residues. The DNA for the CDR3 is TGTGCCAGCAGTGAAAATCCGAATGAGCAGTTCTTC. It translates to CASSENPNEQFF.

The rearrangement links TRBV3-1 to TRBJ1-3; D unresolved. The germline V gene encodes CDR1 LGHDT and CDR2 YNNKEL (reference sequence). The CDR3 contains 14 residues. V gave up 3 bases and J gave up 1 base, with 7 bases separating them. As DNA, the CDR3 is TGTGCCAGCAGCCAGGCCGCTTCTGGAAACACCATATATTTT. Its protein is CASSQAASGNTIYF.

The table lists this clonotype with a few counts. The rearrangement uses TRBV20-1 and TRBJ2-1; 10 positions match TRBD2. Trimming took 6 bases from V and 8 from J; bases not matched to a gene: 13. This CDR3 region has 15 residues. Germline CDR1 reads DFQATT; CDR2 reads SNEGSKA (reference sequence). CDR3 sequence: CSAITGTSAVDEQFF. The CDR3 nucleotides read TGCAGTGCGATTACCGGGACTAGCGCCGTCGATGAGCAGTTCTTC.

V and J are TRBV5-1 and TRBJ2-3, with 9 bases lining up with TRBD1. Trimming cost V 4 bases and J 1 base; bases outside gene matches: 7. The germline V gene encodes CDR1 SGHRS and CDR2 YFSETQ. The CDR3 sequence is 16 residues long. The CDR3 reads CASSLTGGGGTDTQYF. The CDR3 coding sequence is TGCGCCAGCAGCCTGACAGGGGGTGGAGGCACAGATACGCAGTATTTT.

This CDR3 reads CASSLYRVRGDEQFF. In nucleotides, the CDR3 is TGTGCCAGCAGCTTATACAGGGTCCGGGGCGATGAGCAGTTCTTC. The rearrangement uses TRBV7-3 and TRBJ2-5, with TRBD1 as a possible D gene (6 bases). The better agreement between TRBJ2-1 and the DNA end casts doubt on the J call. The CDR3 loop spans 15 amino acids. Per germline, CDR1 SGHTA and CDR2 FQGTGA.

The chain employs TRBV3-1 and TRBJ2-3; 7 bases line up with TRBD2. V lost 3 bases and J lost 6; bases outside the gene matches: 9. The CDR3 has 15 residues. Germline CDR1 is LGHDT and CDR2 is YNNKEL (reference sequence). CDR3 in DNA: TGTGCCAGCAGCCACCCCCAGGGAGGGCCCGATACGCAGTATTTT. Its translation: CASSHPQGGPDTQYF.

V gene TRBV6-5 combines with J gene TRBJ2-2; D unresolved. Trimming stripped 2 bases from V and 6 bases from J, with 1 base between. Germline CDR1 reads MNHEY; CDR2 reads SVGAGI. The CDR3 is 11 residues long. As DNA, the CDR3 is TGTGCCAGCAGTTACGCCGGGGAGCTGTTTTTT. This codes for CASSYAGELFF.

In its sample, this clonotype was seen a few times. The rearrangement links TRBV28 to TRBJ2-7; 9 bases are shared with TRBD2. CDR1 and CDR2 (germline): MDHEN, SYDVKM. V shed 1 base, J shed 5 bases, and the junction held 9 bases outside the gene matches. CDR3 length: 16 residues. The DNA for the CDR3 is TGTGCCAGCAGTTTATTTAAAGCGGGAGGTTTGGACGAGCAGTACTTC. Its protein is CASSLFKAGGLDEQYF.

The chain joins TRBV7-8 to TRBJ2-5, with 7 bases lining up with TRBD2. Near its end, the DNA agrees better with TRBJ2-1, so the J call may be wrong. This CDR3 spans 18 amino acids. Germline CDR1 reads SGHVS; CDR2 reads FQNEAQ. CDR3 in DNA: TGTGCCAGCAGCTTAGCTCCTCGGTCGGGAGGTGGGCACAATGAGCAGTTCTTC. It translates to CASSLAPRSGGGHNEQFF.

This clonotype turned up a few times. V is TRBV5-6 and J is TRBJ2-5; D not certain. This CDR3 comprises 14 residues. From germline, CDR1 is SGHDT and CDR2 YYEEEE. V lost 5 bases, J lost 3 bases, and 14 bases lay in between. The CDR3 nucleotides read TGTGCCAGCAGTTCTCTGGGCCCAGAAGAGACCCAGTACTTC. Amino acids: CASSSLGPEETQYF.

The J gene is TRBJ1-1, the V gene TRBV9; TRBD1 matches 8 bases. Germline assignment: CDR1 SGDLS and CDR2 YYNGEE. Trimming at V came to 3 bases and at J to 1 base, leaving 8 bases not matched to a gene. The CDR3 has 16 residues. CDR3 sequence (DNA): TGTGCCAGCAGCGAGGGGAAGGACAGGGCGAACACTGAAGCTTTCTTT. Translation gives CASSEGKDRANTEAFF.

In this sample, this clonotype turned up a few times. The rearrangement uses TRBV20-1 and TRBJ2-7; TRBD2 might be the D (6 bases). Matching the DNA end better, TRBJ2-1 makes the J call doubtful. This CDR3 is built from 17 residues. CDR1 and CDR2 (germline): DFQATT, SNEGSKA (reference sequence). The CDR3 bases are TGCAGTGCTAGAGATATGGGGGGACCTCGGACCTACAATGAGCAGTTCTTC. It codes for CSARDMGGPRTYNEQFF.

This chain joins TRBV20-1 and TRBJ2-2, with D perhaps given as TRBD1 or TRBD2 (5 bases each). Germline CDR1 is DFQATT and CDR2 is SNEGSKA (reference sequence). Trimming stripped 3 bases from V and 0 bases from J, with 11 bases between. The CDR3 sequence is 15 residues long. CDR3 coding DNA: TGCAGTGCTAGGGGACGAGTAACGAACACCGGGGAGCTGTTTTTT. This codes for CSARGRVTNTGELFF.

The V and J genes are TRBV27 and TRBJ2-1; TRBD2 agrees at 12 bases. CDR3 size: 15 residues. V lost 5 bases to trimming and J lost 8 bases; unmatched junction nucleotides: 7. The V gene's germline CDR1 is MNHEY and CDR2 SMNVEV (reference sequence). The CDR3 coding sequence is TGTGCCAGCAGTCGACTAGCGGGAGTTTCGGATGAGCAGTTCTTC. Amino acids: CASSRLAGVSDEQFF.

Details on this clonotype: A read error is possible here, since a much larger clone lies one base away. CDR3 coding DNA: TGCAGCGCTCTCCTAGCGGGATGCGGCCTTCAGTACTTC. This gives the protein CSALLAGCGLQYF. The chain links TRBV29-1 to TRBJ2-4, with TRBD2 matching 9 bases. This CDR3 contains 13 residues. Trimming removed 7 bases from V and 11 bases from J; junction bases left unmatched: 12. Germline V lookup: CDR1 SQVTM, CDR2 ANQGSEA.